This T cell receptor beta chain was identified in a study of blood T cell repertoires in COVID-19 (TCRdb year 2020). Background for the entire study: Samples covering the acute and convalescent phases of COVID-19 were provided by collaborators in the United States, Italy and Spain. Subjects who had been exposed to COVID-19, were actively infected with it, or had recovered from it provided the deeply sampled blood TCRbeta repertoires that made up the dataset. The prospective study material was composed of cDNA or gDNA derived from T cells, B-cell-depleted T cells, or PBMCs. A de-identified subject ID, COVID-19 status, age in years and sex were almost always included in the sample metadata. Samples were obtained from the ongoing ImmuneRACE study (first 160 participants) and from approximately 1,200 subjects provided by 6 global collaborators. The repertoires were made available in a free public database intended to serve as a resource for research on the immune response to SARS-CoV-2. Where HLA class I and class II types were available, the types were taken from metadata supplied by the sample provider, not from assay-based typing.

From its cysteine to its phenylalanine, the CDR3 spans 19 amino acids. Left in the record is the CDR3 DNA by itself, 57 bases read in frame from the first base. Reading the germline V gene gives CDR1 SGHAT and CDR2 FQNNGV. Here V drops 1 base and J drops 7 bases, and the junction holds 21 bases not matched to any gene. TCRbeta CDR3 regions were amplified from genomic DNA using the immunoSEQ Assay, a bias-controlled multiplex PCR. As for the authors' bioinformatics: The number of nucleated cells in each sample was estimated from the amplification of reference gene primers within the assay. To quantify the absolute abundance of each unique TCRbeta CDR3 rearrangement, sequence reads were collapsed and filtered. For each sample, productive Simpson clonality was calculated by taking the square root of Simpson's diversity index across productive rearrangements. Drawn from immuneACCESS, this table holds only the in-frame rearrangements with V and J called that TCRdb kept. Clones are partly lost; checked studies trace under half to an unresolved V gene and leave the rest unexplained. V and J calls plus clone size are reproduced from that table; the DNA served to infer D and trimming. The sample table records some 500,000 clones; roughly 88% of these occur just once. Less than 2% of the sample is held by the ten biggest clonotypes.

Results and caveats for the whole study, not just this receptor: The quantity of clinical and demographic metadata differed by source and by participant and was supplied without curation.

In the prospective study, participants were roughly 18 to 100 years old, resided in approximately 22 geographic areas of the United States, and were enrolled through a virtual design. Cohort assignment in the prospective study relied on participant-reported clinical history from a screening survey and a study questionnaire. ImmuneRACE Cohort 3 recovered participants were defined by two consecutive negative NP/OP PCR tests, healthcare professional clearance, or symptom resolution. Mobile phlebotomists in the prospective study collected whole blood, serum and a nasopharyngeal or oropharyngeal swab from every participant. Prospective study participants could optionally give additional blood draws and questionnaires over a roughly two-month period. Blood samples from the prospective study were shipped frozen or at room temperature prior to DNA extraction. This clone was observed many times. Its target antigen remains unknown. Nothing much larger sits one base from this clone, and base qualities are not available.

The source is a woman aged 40 to 50 who had recovered from COVID-19. The sample comprised PBMCs or T cells enriched from blood (not recorded which). The chain is encoded by TRBV11-2 joined to TRBJ1-2; the junction holds 7 bases that match TRBD1. The CDR3 amino acid sequence is: CASSLVPTEIFTGVGGYTF. The sequenced DNA is TGTGCCAGCAGCTTAGTCCCTACCGAAATCTTCACAGGGGTGGGTGGCTACACCTTC.